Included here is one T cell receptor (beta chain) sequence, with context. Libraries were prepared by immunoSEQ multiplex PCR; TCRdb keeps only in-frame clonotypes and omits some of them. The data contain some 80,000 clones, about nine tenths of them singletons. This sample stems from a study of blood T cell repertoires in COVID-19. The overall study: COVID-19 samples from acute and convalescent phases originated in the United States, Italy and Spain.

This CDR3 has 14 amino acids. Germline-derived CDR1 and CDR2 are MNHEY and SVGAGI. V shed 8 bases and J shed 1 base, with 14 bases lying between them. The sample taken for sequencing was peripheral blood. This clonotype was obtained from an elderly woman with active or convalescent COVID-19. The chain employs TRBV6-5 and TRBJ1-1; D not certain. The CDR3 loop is CASSGLSGNTEAFF. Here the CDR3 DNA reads TGTGCCAGCTCGGGGTTGTCCGGGAACACTGAAGCTTTCTTT.